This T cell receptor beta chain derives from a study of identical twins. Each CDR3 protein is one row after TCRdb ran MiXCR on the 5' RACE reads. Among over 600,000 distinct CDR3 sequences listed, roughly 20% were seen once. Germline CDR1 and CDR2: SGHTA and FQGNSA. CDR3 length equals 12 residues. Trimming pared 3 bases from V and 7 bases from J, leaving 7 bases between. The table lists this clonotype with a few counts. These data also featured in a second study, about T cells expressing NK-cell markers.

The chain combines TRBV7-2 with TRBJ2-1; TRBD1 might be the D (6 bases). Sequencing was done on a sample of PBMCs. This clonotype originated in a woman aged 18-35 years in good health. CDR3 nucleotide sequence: TGTGCCAGCAGCTTCCAGGGGAATGAGCAGTTCTTC. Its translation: CASSFQGNEQFF.